This TCR beta chain was captured in a study of T cell repertoires in cytomegalovirus infection. Study overall: Selected CMV epitopes included recently identified HLA-C-restricted ones as well as well-studied HLA-B-restricted ones. Carrying CMV and the relevant HLA type showed in public TCR beta signatures. Study-wide results and limits: In two of eight donors, the top clonotype was HLA-C-restricted CMV-specific. Cumulative frequency (of public TCR beta family members) identified carriers of CMV plus the relevant HLA.

TCRdb recomputed calls from the reads with MiXCR, one row per CDR3 protein. The repertoire includes a few hundred thousand distinct CDR3 sequences, about 40% of them detected once, and over 45% sits in the top ten. Losses at the gene ends were 2 bases for V and 3 bases for J; bases not matched to a gene: 19. CDR3 length: 22 residues. Germline assignment: CDR1 SGHVS and CDR2 FNYEAQ. This clonotype was seen a handful of times. Its matching antigen is unknown. The clonotype comes from a human donor in good health (CMV status not recorded). Some clones in this sample may be carry-over from other donors' samples. The chain has TRBV7-6 and TRBJ2-2; TRBD1 agrees at 12 bases. Sequencing used cultured PBMCs, obtained from culture after CMV antigen stimulation. The CDR3 reads CASSLLPGTGGPFTGDTGELFF. For the CDR3, the DNA is TGTGCCAGCAGCTTACTACCCGGGACAGGGGGCCCATTCACCGGGGACACCGGGGAGCTGTTTTTT.